This T cell receptor beta chain was captured in a study of T cell repertoires in cytomegalovirus infection. Study-level background: Indications came from public TCR beta signatures; they pointed to CMV infection and to a matching HLA type.

With respect to this clonotype: The antigen is unknown.

TCRdb re-derived calls from the reads in MiXCR, one entry per CDR3 protein. The sample holds approximately 990,000 distinct CDR3 sequences, more than 25% seen once. Source: cultured CD8+ T cells from PBMCs, taken from culture after CMV antigen stimulation. This receptor was obtained from a human donor in good health (CMV status not recorded). Some clones in this sample may be carry-over from other donors' samples.

The DNA for the CDR3 is TGTGCCAGCAGCTCCATCACCCAGGCGGATGGCTACACCTTC. Translating gives CASSSITQADGYTF. V gene TRBV5-6 combines with J gene TRBJ1-2; D remains unclear. This CDR3 region has 14 residues. From germline, CDR1 is SGHDT and CDR2 YYEEEE. V was pared by 3 bases and J by 6 bases, with 15 bases between. Filled out from reference TRBV5-6 and TRBJ1-2, the complete variable domain reads DAGVTQSPTHLIKTRGQQVTLRCSPKSGHDTVSWYQQALGQGPQFIFQYYEEEERQRGNFPDRFSGHQFPNYSSELNVNALLLGDSALYLCASSSITQADGYTFGSGTRLTVV.